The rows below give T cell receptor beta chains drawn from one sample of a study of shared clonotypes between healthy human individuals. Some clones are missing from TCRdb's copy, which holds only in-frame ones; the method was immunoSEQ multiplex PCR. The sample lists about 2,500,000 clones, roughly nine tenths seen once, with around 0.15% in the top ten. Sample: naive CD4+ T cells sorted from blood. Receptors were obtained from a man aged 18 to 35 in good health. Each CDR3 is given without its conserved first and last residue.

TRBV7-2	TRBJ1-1	TSSLDGAAMNTEAF
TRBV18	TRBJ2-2	ASSPDRAAGELF
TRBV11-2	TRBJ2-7	ASSLGTAPSYEQY
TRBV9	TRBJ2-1	ASSVAQGGSEQF
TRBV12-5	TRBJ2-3	ASGLVTDTQY
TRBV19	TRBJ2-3	ASSSQGALVTAQY
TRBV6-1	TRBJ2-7	ASSRSEQGYEQY
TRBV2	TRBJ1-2	ASSELQGWDYGYT
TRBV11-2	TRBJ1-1	ASSPKNTEAF
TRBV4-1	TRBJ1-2	ASSNHGAYRENNYGYT
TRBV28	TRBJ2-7	ASSLVSYEQY
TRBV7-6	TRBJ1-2	ASSSKPSTVPLGYT
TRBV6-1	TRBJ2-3	ASSFTGGRADTQY
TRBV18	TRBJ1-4	ASSPYRGTNEKLF
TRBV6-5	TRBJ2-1	ASNTGTSGSNEQF
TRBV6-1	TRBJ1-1	ASSQTANTEAF